The 14 T cell receptor beta chains in this list originate from one sample, sequenced in a study of blood T cell repertoires in COVID-19. Generated by immunoSEQ multiplex PCR, the TCRdb table keeps only in-frame clones and is missing some. The data hold 150,000 or so clones, with around 85% observed a single time. What was sequenced was peripheral blood. Receptor source: a woman of 80 years or more with acute or convalescent COVID-19.

The CDR3 region is CASTGDGRGFYGYTF. CDR3 sequence (DNA): TGTGCCAGCACCGGGGACGGCAGGGGGTTTTATGGCTACACCTTC. The chain has TRBV5-5 and TRBJ1-2; 7 positions match TRBD1. From germline, CDR1 is SGHKS and CDR2 YYEKEE (reference sequence). The CDR3 extends over 15 amino acids. V gave up 6 bases and J gave up 5 bases; unmatched junction bases: 13. Complete variable domain (other parts from reference TRBV5-5 and TRBJ1-2): DAGVTQSPTHLIKTRGQQVTLRCSPISGHKSVSWYQQVLGQGPQFIFQYYEKEERGRGNFPDRFSARQFPNYSSELNVNALLLGDSALYLCASTGDGRGFYGYTFGSGTRLTVV.

This clone was detected once. The CDR3 coding sequence is TGTGCCAGCAGCCACGGAGGGGTTAATGAAAAACTGTTTTTT. It codes for CASSHGGVNEKLFF. V gene TRBV7-9 combines with J gene TRBJ1-4, with D tentatively TRBD1 (5 bases). Trimming left V 5 bases short and J 4 bases short, with 11 bases between. This CDR3 contains 14 residues. Looked up from germline, CDR1 is SEHNR and CDR2 is FQNEAQ (reference sequence).

The chain employs TRBV5-4 and TRBJ2-5, with 8 positions matching TRBD1. The trim removed 0 bases at V and 0 bases at J, leaving 4 bases unmatched. The CDR3 spans 16 residues. Germline CDR1 reads SGHNT; CDR2 reads YYREEE (reference sequence). CDR3 in DNA: TGTGCCAGCAGCTTGGGAGGGACAGGTCACCAAGAGACCCAGTACTTC. Translation: CASSLGGTGHQETQYF.

This chain joins TRBV5-4 and TRBJ1-3, with 10 bases aligning to TRBD1. The J segment lost 2 bases and the V segment lost 0 bases, leaving 5 bases of the junction unmatched. The CDR3 extends over 17 amino acids. CDR1 is SGHNT and CDR2 is YYREEE in the germline V gene (reference sequence). The CDR3 reads CASSLARQGAAGNTIYF. CDR3 coding DNA: TGTGCCAGCAGCTTGGCCCGACAGGGGGCGGCTGGAAACACCATATATTTT. Variable domain in full (rest from reference TRBV5-4 and TRBJ1-3): ETGVTQSPTHLIKTRGQQVTLRCSSQSGHNTVSWYQQALGQGPQFIFQYYREEENGRGNFPPRFSGLQFPNYSSELNVNALELDDSALYLCASSLARQGAAGNTIYFGEGSWLTVV.

This clone has just a few counts. The chain couples TRBV4-1 to TRBJ1-5; D is possibly TRBD1 (5 bases). The CDR3 extends over 17 amino acids. Trimming pared 1 base from V and 0 bases from J, leaving 13 bases between. Germline CDR1 and CDR2: MGHRA and YSYEKL. CDR3 sequence (DNA): TGCGCCAGCAGCCAAGTTACAGGCGCCTATAGCAATCAGCCCCAGCATTTT. Translation: CASSQVTGAYSNQPQHF.

The chain combines TRBV5-1 with TRBJ2-7; D not resolved. The CDR3 is made up of 16 amino acids. Deletions cut 4 bases from V and 2 bases from J, with 19 bases between. Germline V CDR1 and CDR2: SGHRS, YFSETQ. CDR3 nucleotides: TGCGCCAGCAGCCGTGCCGCAGGAACCTTTGCCTACGAGCAGTACTTC. This codes for CASSRAAGTFAYEQYF.

The chain joins TRBV12-3 or TRBV12-4 to TRBJ1-5; D unresolved. Trimming pared 2 bases from V and 7 bases from J, leaving 9 bases between. The CDR3 length is 13 residues. CDR3 amino acids: CASSLRGTQPQHF. The CDR3 bases are TGTGCCAGCAGTTTACGGGGTACCCAGCCCCAGCATTTT.

The V call is TRBV6-2 or TRBV6-3, the J call TRBJ2-7, with 8 positions matching TRBD2. This CDR3 has 13 amino acids. The V and J ends lost 5 bases and 11 bases, in that order; junction bases with no gene match: 11. Germline CDR1 is MNHEY and CDR2 is SVGEGT. CDR3 nucleotide sequence: TGTGCCAGCAGTACCTCGGGGAGCGGGAGAGAGTACTTC. This translates into CASSTSGSGREYF.

This clone was picked up a small number of times. CDR3 amino acids: CASRQRAGNSPLHF. CDR3 nucleotides: TGTGCCAGCAGGCAGCGTGCGGGAAATTCACCCCTCCACTTT. The V call is TRBV2, the J call TRBJ1-6, with D uncertain. With 6 bases removed from V and 7 bases from J, the gap between germline ends came to 13 bases. Germline V lookup: CDR1 SNHLY, CDR2 FYNNEI. The CDR3 is 14 amino acids.

There are a few counts of this clone. The rearrangement uses TRBV7-6 and TRBJ1-2; D possibly corresponds to TRBD1 (6 bases). V was clipped by 2 bases and J by 8 bases, with 12 bases between them. This CDR3 contains 13 residues. CDR1 SGHVS and CDR2 FNYEAQ come from the germline V gene. This CDR3 is CASSLYYREGYTF. DNA of the CDR3: TGTGCCAGCAGCTTATATTACAGGGAAGGCTACACCTTC.

The gene calls are TRBV3-1 (or the pseudogene TRBV3-2) and TRBJ2-7; D gene ambiguous. V lost 0 bases to trimming and J lost 2 bases, with 5 bases between them. The CDR3 runs 13 residues. Germline CDR1 and CDR2: LGHDT and YNNKEL (reference sequence). CDR3 nucleotide sequence: TGTGCCAGCAGCCAAGATGGGCCCTACGAGCAGTACTTC. Translated, it gives CASSQDGPYEQYF.

This chain uses TRBV19 with TRBJ2-1; 13 positions agree with TRBD2. Trimming cost V 5 bases and J 4 bases; bases outside gene matches: 8. This CDR3 is 17 amino acids long. Germline loops: CDR1 LNHDA, CDR2 SQIVND (reference sequence). CDR3 in DNA: TGTGCCAGTAGTTCACAACTAGCGGGGGGGAAATACAATGAGCAGTTCTTC. Translated, it gives CASSSQLAGGKYNEQFF.

This chain connects TRBV5-4 to TRBJ2-7; D is possibly TRBD2 (5 bases). The germline V gene has CDR1 SGHNT and CDR2 YYREEE (reference sequence). The CDR3 has 14 amino acids. The V and J ends lost 2 bases and 2 bases respectively, with 11 bases between them. CDR3 region: CASSFGSQTYEQYF. The CDR3 region has the DNA TGTGCCAGCAGCTTTGGGAGCCAGACCTACGAGCAGTACTTC.

DNA of the CDR3: TGTGCCAGCAGTATTGGTCTCCCCTCTCTATCACAGCCCCAGCATTTT. This translates into CASSIGLPSLSQPQHF. The chain combines TRBV27 with TRBJ1-5; the D is unclear. Germline V gene lookup returns CDR1 MNHEY and CDR2 SMNVEV (reference sequence). V shed 5 bases and J shed 7 bases, with 21 bases lying between them. The CDR3 covers 16 residues.